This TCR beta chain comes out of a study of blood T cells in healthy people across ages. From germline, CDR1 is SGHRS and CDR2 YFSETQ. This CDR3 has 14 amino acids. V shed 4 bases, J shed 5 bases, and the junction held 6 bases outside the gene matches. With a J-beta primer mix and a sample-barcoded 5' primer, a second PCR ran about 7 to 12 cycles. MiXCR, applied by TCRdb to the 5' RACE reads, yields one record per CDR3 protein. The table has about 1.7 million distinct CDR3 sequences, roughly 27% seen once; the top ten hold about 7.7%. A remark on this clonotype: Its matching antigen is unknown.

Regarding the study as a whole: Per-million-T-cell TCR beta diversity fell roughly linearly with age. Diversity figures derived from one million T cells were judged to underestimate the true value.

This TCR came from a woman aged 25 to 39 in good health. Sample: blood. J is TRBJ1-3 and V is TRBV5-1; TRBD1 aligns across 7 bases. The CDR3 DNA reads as TGCGCCAGCAGCGCAGACAGGGCCCGAAACACCATATATTTT. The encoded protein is CASSADRARNTIYF.